This TCR beta chain was captured in a study of cytomegalovirus exposure and HLA in healthy donors. 13 Jbeta primers and 60 Vbeta primers were used for the PCR. Some clones are missing from TCRdb's copy, which holds only in-frame ones; the method was immunoSEQ multiplex PCR. The sample lists approximately 220,000 clones, roughly 84% occurring once. This clone was found once. The antigen remains undetermined. Overall study results and limits: A prior analysis recorded that most TCR beta V segments were productive about 87% or about 30% of the time. Rare TCR sequences dominated, though some public TCRs recurred in many donors.

CDR1 and CDR2 from the germline V gene are MGHRA and YSYEKL. V gave up 4 bases and J gave up 3 bases; unmatched junction bases: 5. This CDR3 spans 15 amino acids. This chain links TRBV4-1 with TRBJ1-1; TRBD1 aligns across 10 bases. This TCR derives from a boy aged 2-15 years in good health and CMV-seronegative. The material sequenced was PBMCs. The CDR3 nucleotides are TGCGCCAGCAGCCGCCGACAGGGGGCGTACACTGAAGCTTTCTTT. Residues: CASSRRQGAYTEAFF.